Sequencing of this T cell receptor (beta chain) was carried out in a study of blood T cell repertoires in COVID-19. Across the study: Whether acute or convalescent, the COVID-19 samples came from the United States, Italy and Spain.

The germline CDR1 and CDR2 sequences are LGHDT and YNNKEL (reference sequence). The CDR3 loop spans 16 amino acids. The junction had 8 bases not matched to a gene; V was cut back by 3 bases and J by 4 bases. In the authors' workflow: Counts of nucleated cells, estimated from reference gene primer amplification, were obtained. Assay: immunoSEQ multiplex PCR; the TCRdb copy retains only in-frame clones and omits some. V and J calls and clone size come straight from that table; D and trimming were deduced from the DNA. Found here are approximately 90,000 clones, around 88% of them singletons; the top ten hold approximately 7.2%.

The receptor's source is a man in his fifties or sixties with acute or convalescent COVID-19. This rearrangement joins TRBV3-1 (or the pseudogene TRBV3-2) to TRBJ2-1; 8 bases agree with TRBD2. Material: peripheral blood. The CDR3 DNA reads TGTGCCAGCAGCCAGGAAACTAGCGGCAAATACAATGAGCAGTTCTTC. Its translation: CASSQETSGKYNEQFF.